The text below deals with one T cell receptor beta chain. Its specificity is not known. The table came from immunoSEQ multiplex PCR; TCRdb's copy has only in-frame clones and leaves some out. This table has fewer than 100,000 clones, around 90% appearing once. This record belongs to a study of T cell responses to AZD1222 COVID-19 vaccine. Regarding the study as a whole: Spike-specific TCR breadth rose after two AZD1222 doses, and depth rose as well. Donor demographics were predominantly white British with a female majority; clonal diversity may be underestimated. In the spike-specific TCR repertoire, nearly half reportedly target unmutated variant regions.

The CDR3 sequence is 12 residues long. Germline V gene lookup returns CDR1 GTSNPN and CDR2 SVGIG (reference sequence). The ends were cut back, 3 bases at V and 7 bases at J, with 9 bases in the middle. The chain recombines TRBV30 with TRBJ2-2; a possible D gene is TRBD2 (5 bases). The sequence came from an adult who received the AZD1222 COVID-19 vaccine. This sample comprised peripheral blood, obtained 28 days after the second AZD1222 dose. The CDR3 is CAWRLEGGELFF. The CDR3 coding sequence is TGTGCCTGGAGGTTAGAGGGCGGGGAGCTGTTTTTT.